Below, 30 T cell receptor beta chains from the same sample are listed, as sequenced in a study of T cells in Graves' hyperthyroidism and ophthalmopathy. From RNA transcripts, TCR beta CDR3 regions were amplified. The TCR CDR3 first-round RT-PCR relied on the HTBI primer set. TCRdb reanalysed the multiplex PCR reads using MiXCR and keeps one entry per CDR3 protein. The sample has about 640,000 distinct CDR3 sequences, about 14% seen once. Material: blood. The source of these receptors is a woman in her forties or fifties with Graves' ophthalmopathy.

This clonotype was recorded a few times. CDR3 in DNA: TGCGCCAGCAGCCAAGAGCCCCCGGACAGGGGGACTGAAGCTTTCTTT. This encodes CASSQEPPDRGTEAFF. The V call is TRBV4-3, the J call TRBJ1-1; TRBD1 matches at 10 bases. The germline CDR1 and CDR2 sequences are LGHNA and YSLEER. Trimming at V came to 0 bases and at J to 5 bases, leaving 6 bases not matched to a gene. There are 16 residues in the CDR3.

The CDR3 sequence is CASSLLTGYEQFF. The CDR3 nucleotides read TGTGCCAGCAGTTTATTGACAGGGTATGAGCAGTTCTTC. The chain couples TRBV27 to TRBJ2-1, with 7 bases identical to TRBD1. V trimming: 1 base; J trimming: 8 bases; junction bases outside the gene matches: 2. CDR3 length: 13 amino acids. Germline loops: CDR1 MNHEY, CDR2 SMNVEV (reference sequence).

This clonotype was found many times. The V gene is TRBV6-2 or TRBV6-3, the J gene TRBJ2-7; 11 nucleotides align to TRBD2. J was trimmed by 6 bases and V by 2 bases; bases with no gene match: 6. The CDR3 loop spans 15 amino acids. Germline CDR1 and CDR2: MNHEY and SVGEGT. The CDR3 DNA follows: TGTGCCAGCAGTTACCGTACCGGGACTAGCGGCGAGCAGTACTTC. Its protein is CASSYRTGTSGEQYF.

This clonotype turned up a few times. One base away lies a much larger clone, so this may be a sequencing read error. This sequence joins TRBV3-1 and TRBJ1-1, with D unclear. There are 12 residues in the CDR3. Per the germline V gene, CDR1 is LGHDT and CDR2 is YNNKEL (reference sequence). Trimming removed 1 base from V and 5 bases from J, with 5 bases in between. The CDR3 here is CASSQVRTEAFF. The CDR3 DNA follows: TGTGCCAGCAGCCAAGTGCGGACTGAAGCTTTCTTT.

This clonotype was seen many times. The J gene is TRBJ1-5, the V gene TRBV4-3, with D unclear. V was shortened by 1 base and J by 1 base, with 8 bases between the two germline ends. Germline assignment: CDR1 LGHNA and CDR2 YSLEER. This CDR3 is 15 amino acids long. Written as DNA, the CDR3 is TGCGCCAGCAGCCAAGTCCATTCCAGCAATCAGCCCCAGCATTTT. This sequence encodes CASSQVHSSNQPQHF.

This clonotype was observed at least ten times. This sequence joins TRBV2 and TRBJ2-5, with TRBD2 matching 9 bases. In germline, CDR1 is SNHLY, CDR2 FYNNEI. V shed 4 bases and J 5 bases; nucleotides not matched to a gene: 11. CDR3 length equals 16 residues. The CDR3 sequence is CASSGDSGRPGETQYF. For the CDR3, the DNA is TGTGCCAGCAGTGGGGACAGCGGGAGGCCCGGGGAGACCCAGTACTTC.

This clonotype has a count of ten or more. The chain carries TRBV11-2 and TRBJ1-6; no clear D gene. Trimming stripped 0 bases from V and 1 base from J, with 4 bases between. Germline V gives CDR1 SGHAT, CDR2 FQNNGV. The CDR3 has 15 residues. CDR3 in DNA: TGTGCCAGCAGCTTAGATCGATCCTATAATTCACCCCTCCACTTT. This translates into CASSLDRSYNSPLHF.

This clonotype showed up many times. The chain carries TRBV6-2 or TRBV6-3 and TRBJ2-3; 7 bases are a match to TRBD2. CDR3 size: 17 residues. Trimming removed 2 bases from V and 0 bases from J; junction bases left unmatched: 8. The germline V gene has CDR1 MNHEY and CDR2 SVGEGT. This chain's CDR3 is CASSYLPSGPSTDTQYF. The CDR3, as DNA: TGTGCCAGCAGTTACCTGCCTAGCGGACCTAGCACAGATACGCAGTATTTT.

Ten or more counts support this clonotype. This chain connects TRBV2 to TRBJ2-3, with 8 bases matching TRBD2. This CDR3 comprises 15 residues. In germline, CDR1 is SNHLY, CDR2 FYNNEI. V was clipped by 2 bases and J by 2 bases; unmatched bases: 3. The CDR3 loop is CASSEPGLDTDTQYF. The CDR3 DNA is TGTGCCAGCAGTGAACCGGGACTAGACACAGATACGCAGTATTTT.

This clonotype was seen many times. At one boundary the junction diverges from the germline segment, which might be a read error. V gene TRBV7-7 combines with J gene TRBJ2-1, with a possible D match to TRBD1 (6 bases). The CDR3 runs 13 residues. CDR1 is SSHAT and CDR2 is FNYEAQ in the germline V gene (reference sequence). This CDR3 reads CASSLEWGLEQFF. CDR3 in DNA: TGTGCTAGCAGCTTAGAATGGGGGCTCGAGCAGTTCTTC.

There are many counts of this clonotype. The chain is built from TRBV7-2 and TRBJ2-7; D may be TRBD1 or TRBD2 (5 bases each). Per germline, CDR1 SGHTA and CDR2 FQGNSA. This CDR3 region has 16 residues. V was shortened by 0 bases and J by 0 bases, with 12 bases between the two germline ends. In DNA, the CDR3 is TGTGCCAGCAGCTTAGCCGCCGGGACGCTCTCCTACGAGCAGTACTTC. This sequence encodes CASSLAAGTLSYEQYF. The entire variable domain, with the rest obtained from reference TRBV7-2 and TRBJ2-7, is as follows: GAGVSQSPSNKVTEKGKDVELRCDPISGHTALYWYRQSLGQGLEFLIYFQGNSAPDKSGLPSDRFSAERTGGSVSTLTIQRTQQEDSAVYLCASSLAAGTLSYEQYFGPGTRLTVT.

This clonotype occurred a few times. The gene calls are TRBV7-9 and TRBJ2-2, with no clear D. CDR1 and CDR2 (germline): SEHNR, FQNEAQ (reference sequence). Trimming took off 1 base at V and 8 bases at J, with 11 bases between the two ends. The CDR3 covers 14 residues. CDR3 nucleotides: TGTGCCAGCAGCTTAGGTTCCCCAAGAGGGGAGCTGTTTTTT. Residues: CASSLGSPRGELFF.

The chain combines TRBV25-1 with TRBJ2-5, with D possibly being TRBD2 (5 bases). Germline V gene lookup returns CDR1 MGHDK and CDR2 SYGVNS. The CDR3 runs to 11 residues. Deletions cut 4 bases from V and 9 bases from J, with 9 bases between. CDR3 amino acids: CASSATEAQYF. The CDR3 coding sequence is TGTGCCAGCAGTGCGACGGAGGCCCAGTACTTC.

This clonotype was detected only a few times. The genes are TRBV29-1 and TRBJ1-1; D unclear. The germline V gene has CDR1 SQVTM and CDR2 ANQGSEA. The CDR3 has 13 residues. V lost 6 bases and J lost 1, with 12 bases in between. CDR3 DNA: TGCAGCGTCCAGCGAGGGCGGAACACTGAAGCTTTCTTT. Protein: CSVQRGRNTEAFF.

This clonotype was seen at least ten times. This chain joins TRBV7-8 and TRBJ2-7; either TRBD1 or TRBD2 may fit D (6 bases each). The CDR3 consists of 14 residues. V was cut by 7 bases and J by 3 bases, with 16 bases left in between. CDR1 and CDR2 (germline): SGHVS, FQNEAQ. The CDR3 DNA follows: TGTGCCAGCACCCTGGGGGGCCGAAACTACGAGCAGTACTTC. Residues: CASTLGGRNYEQYF. Combining the CDR3 with reference TRBV7-8 and TRBJ2-7 gives the whole variable domain GAGVSQSPRYKVAKRGQDVALRCDPISGHVSLFWYQQALGQGPEFLTYFQNEAQLDKSGLPSDRFFAERPEGSVSTLKIQRTQQEDSAVYLCASTLGGRNYEQYFGPGTRLTVT.

This clonotype has ten or more counts. The J gene is TRBJ2-3, the V gene TRBV29-1; perhaps D is TRBD1 or TRBD2 (7 bases each). Trimming shortened V by 6 bases and J by 3 bases, and 13 bases separated the two germline ends. This CDR3 comprises 13 residues. From germline, CDR1 is SQVTM and CDR2 ANQGSEA. The CDR3: CSVGGTVTDTQYF. The DNA for the CDR3 is TGCAGCGTGGGGGGGACAGTGACAGATACGCAGTATTTT.

In its sample, this clonotype was seen many times. The chain employs TRBV5-1 and TRBJ2-1; 10 positions agree with TRBD2. The trim removed 0 bases at V and 5 bases at J, leaving 8 bases unmatched. In germline, CDR1 is SGHRS, CDR2 YFSETQ. This CDR3 is 17 amino acids long. For the CDR3, the DNA is TGCGCCAGCAGCTTGGCTCCCGTAGCGGGAGGTAACAATGAGCAGTTCTTC. Its protein product is CASSLAPVAGGNNEQFF.

V usage is TRBV6-1 and J usage is TRBJ1-6, with a weak D call TRBD1 (5 bases). The CDR3 length is 17 residues. With 3 bases removed from V and 0 bases from J, the gap between germline ends came to 12 bases. Germline lookup yields CDR1 MNHNS and CDR2 SASEGT. The CDR3 loop is CASSDRGRNSYNSPLHF. CDR3 DNA: TGTGCCAGCAGTGATCGGGGACGGAACTCCTATAATTCACCCCTCCACTTT.

V is TRBV5-1 and J is TRBJ1-1, with D unresolved. The V end lost 6 bases, the J end lost 0 bases, and 9 bases lay between the germline ends. Germline lookup yields CDR1 SGHRS and CDR2 YFSETQ. The CDR3 runs 13 residues. CDR3: CASTHNMNTEAFF. For the CDR3, the DNA is TGCGCCAGCACCCACAACATGAACACTGAAGCTTTCTTT.

This clonotype was observed at least ten times. This rearrangement joins TRBV6-2 or TRBV6-3 to TRBJ2-7, with D hard to call. Trimming removed 1 base at V and 0 bases at J, with 22 bases between. The CDR3 has 19 residues. Germline CDR1 reads MNHEY; CDR2 reads SVGEGT. This CDR3 is CASSYFPIGMGGASYEQYF. The CDR3, as DNA: TGTGCCAGCAGTTACTTTCCAATCGGCATGGGCGGAGCCTCCTACGAGCAGTACTTC.

This clonotype was picked up many times. The rearrangement uses TRBV11-2 and TRBJ2-1; 10 bases align to TRBD2. There are 14 residues in the CDR3. The V segment lost 5 bases and the J segment 8 bases; nucleotides outside the gene matches: 6. CDR1 SGHAT and CDR2 FQNNGV come from the germline V gene. CDR3 in amino acids: CASSHWTSGDEQFF. CDR3 DNA sequence: TGTGCCAGCAGCCACTGGACTAGCGGTGATGAGCAGTTCTTC.

The chain links TRBV6-2 or TRBV6-3 to TRBJ1-5, with no clear D. Between the trimmed V and J ends, which lost 11 bases and 0 bases, there was a span of 17 bases. Germline CDR1 MNHEY, CDR2 SVGEGT. This CDR3 has 15 amino acids. DNA of the CDR3: TGTGCCTGCCAAAGGAGCAGCTATAGCAATCAGCCCCAGCATTTT. It codes for CACQRSSYSNQPQHF.

This clonotype has ten or more counts. This rearrangement joins TRBV7-9 to TRBJ1-2; D gene ambiguous. V was pared by 4 bases and J by 12 bases, with 12 bases between. Germline V gives CDR1 SEHNR, CDR2 FQNEAQ (reference sequence). The CDR3 length is 11 residues. The CDR3 region has the DNA TGTGCCAGCAGCTCCGACCCGAAGGACACCTTC. Translating gives CASSSDPKDTF.

In its sample, this clonotype was seen many times. The rearrangement joins TRBV28 to TRBJ2-3; D tentatively fits TRBD1 or TRBD2 (5 bases each). Trimming took 2 bases from V and 9 from J, leaving 9 bases between them. Germline values: CDR1 MDHEN, CDR2 SYDVKM. The CDR3 totals 12 residues. The CDR3 DNA sequence: TGTGCCAGCAGTTTAAATTGGGGGACGCAGTATTTT. Its protein product is CASSLNWGTQYF.

At least ten counts were recorded for this clonotype. This chain links TRBV7-8 with TRBJ2-3, with TRBD2 matching over 10 bases. V lost 6 bases, J lost 4 bases, and 7 bases stayed unmatched. Germline values: CDR1 SGHVS, CDR2 FQNEAQ. The CDR3 is made up of 15 amino acids. CDR3: CASSKLAGFSDTQYF. As DNA, the CDR3 is TGTGCCAGCAGTAAACTAGCGGGATTTTCAGATACGCAGTATTTT.

On this clonotype: A junction end diverges from the germline sequence, so it may reflect a read error. The chain links TRBV27 to TRBJ2-2, with 7 bases fitting TRBD1. There are 15 residues in the CDR3. Per the germline V gene, CDR1 is MNHEY and CDR2 is SMNVEV (reference sequence). This CDR3 is CTSRPNRGLTGELFF. DNA for the CDR3: TGTACCAGCAGACCTAACAGGGGATTAACCGGGGAGCTGTTTTTT.

This clonotype was recorded a few times. This chain links TRBV5-1 with TRBJ2-1, with TRBD2 matching over 12 bases. Germline values: CDR1 SGHRS, CDR2 YFSETQ. V was pared by 0 bases and J by 9 bases, with 4 bases of the junction left unmatched. The CDR3 loop spans 15 amino acids. This chain's CDR3 is CASSLGLAGAIEQFF. CDR3 coding DNA: TGCGCCAGCAGCTTGGGACTAGCGGGAGCTATTGAGCAGTTCTTC.

This clonotype was seen many times. The chain couples TRBV11-1 to TRBJ2-1; 8 positions agree with TRBD2. Germline trimming cut 5 bases from V and 4 bases from J; bases unmatched to any gene: 7. The CDR3 consists of 15 residues. Germline CDR1 and CDR2: SGHAT and FQDESV (reference sequence). DNA for the CDR3: TGTGCCAGCAGCCCCCGGGGGGGAAAATACAATGAGCAGTTCTTC. Translating gives CASSPRGGKYNEQFF.

This clonotype was observed many times. The CDR3 nucleotides are TGCGCCAGCAGCTTGGGCCCGGGTCCGGACGAGCAGTACTTC. Amino acids: CASSLGPGPDEQYF. The chain combines TRBV5-1 with TRBJ2-7, with no clear D. V lost 0 bases to trimming and J lost 5 bases, with 12 bases between them. CDR1 SGHRS and CDR2 YFSETQ come from the germline V gene. This CDR3 region has 14 residues.

J is TRBJ2-3 and V is TRBV25-1; the D is unclear. Trimming pared 1 base from V and 6 bases from J, leaving 11 bases between. CDR1 and CDR2 from the germline V gene are MGHDK and SYGVNS. The CDR3 extends over 14 amino acids. CDR3 nucleotide sequence: TGTGCCAGCAGTGAATCAACAACCGTCGATACGCAGTATTTT. It encodes CASSESTTVDTQYF.